This is a list of T cell receptor beta chains from one sample in a study of cytomegalovirus exposure and HLA in healthy donors. Clones were sequenced by immunoSEQ multiplex PCR, and TCRdb holds only the in-frame ones, with some missing. The data contain just under 250,000 clones, around 80% of them singletons. Sequences were obtained from PBMCs. The receptors were sampled from a woman in her thirties or forties in good health and CMV-seropositive. The CDR3 runs from the conserved cysteine through the conserved F or W. A D gene is named only where the DNA matches it firmly. Clone size is shown for a subset of rows, as once, few, many or a class of expanded clone.

J,D,size,V,DNA,CDR3
TRBJ2-3,TRBD2,NA,TRBV4-2,TGTGCCAGCAGGGGAGCGGGGGGGCCGACAGATACGCAGTATTTT,CASRGAGGPTDTQYF
TRBJ1-1,NA,NA,TRBV19,TGTGCCAGTAGCGCTCGCAGGGGCACTGAAGCTTTCTTT,CASSARRGTEAFF
TRBJ1-2,TRBD1,NA,TRBV10-3,TGTGCCATCAGTGAGTCACCGGACAGGGGTGGCTACACCTTC,CAISESPDRGGYTF
TRBJ1-2,NA,NA,TRBV5-6,TGTGCCAGCAGCCCAGGGGCTGGCTATGGCTACACCTTC,CASSPGAGYGYTF
TRBJ1-2,TRBD1,NA,TRBV4-1,TGCGCCAGCAGCCGCGACAGGGGGCCTGATGGCTACACCTTC,CASSRDRGPDGYTF
TRBJ1-2,NA,NA,TRBV6-5,TGTGCCAGCAGTTACGGCACAGGGAATGGTCTCTACGGCTACACCTTC,CASSYGTGNGLYGYTF
TRBJ2-3,NA,NA,TRBV11-3,TGTGCCAGCAGCTTAGTCCAGGCCTCTCCAGATACGCAGTATTTT,CASSLVQASPDTQYF
TRBJ1-1,NA,NA,TRBV6-6,TGTGCCAGCAGTCGACACGAAAACACTGAAGCTTTCTTT,CASSRHENTEAFF
TRBJ1-3,NA,NA,TRBV5-6,TGTGCCAGCAGCTTGAGGGGACTCCGCTCTGGAAACACCATATATTTT,CASSLRGLRSGNTIYF
TRBJ1-2,NA,NA,TRBV5-4,TGTGCCAGCAGTTACCGCGGGTCAGTGAACTATGGCTACACCTTC,CASSYRGSVNYGYTF
TRBJ1-1,NA,NA,TRBV5-4,TGTGCCAGCAGCTTGGAAGCAACACGGAGTTTCACTGAAGCTTTCTTT,CASSLEATRSFTEAFF
TRBJ2-2,TRBD2,NA,TRBV5-1,TGCGCCAGCAGCTTATCCGGGAGGGTCCTACCCGGGGAGCTGTTTTTT,CASSLSGRVLPGELFF
TRBJ2-7,TRBD1,NA,TRBV5-1,TGCGCCAGCAGCCCCCGGGACAGGACAAGCTCCTACGAGCAGTACTTC,CASSPRDRTSSYEQYF
TRBJ2-3,NA,NA,TRBV27,TGTGCCAGCAGTAGGGGGGATACGCAGTATTTT,CASSRGDTQYF
TRBJ1-1,TRBD1,few,TRBV18,TGTGCCAGCTCCACCCCGACAGGGCGAGGCACTGAAGCTTTCTTT,CASSTPTGRGTEAFF
TRBJ2-5,NA,NA,TRBV5-1,TGCGCCAGCAGCTTGGCGGTCTCACAAGAGACCCAGTACTTC,CASSLAVSQETQYF
TRBJ2-7,NA,NA,TRBV11-3,TGTGCCAGCAGCTGGGAAGTCGGGGGAACCTACGAGCAGTACTTC,CASSWEVGGTYEQYF
TRBJ1-1,NA,NA,TRBV18,TGTGCCAGCTCACTACAGGGTCGAGAACCTGAAGCTTTCTTT,CASSLQGREPEAFF
TRBJ2-1,NA,NA,TRBV10-1,TGCGCCAGCAGTGGAGGGCTTCAACTGAATGAGCAGTTCTTC,CASSGGLQLNEQFF
TRBJ2-4,NA,NA,TRBV6-5,TGTGCCAGCAGCGAACAGGGTAGAAACATTCAGTACTTC,CASSEQGRNIQYF
TRBJ2-3,TRBD2,NA,TRBV6-6,TGTGCCAGCAGTTACTCGACGGGAGGGCCAGCGGATACGCAGTATTTT,CASSYSTGGPADTQYF
TRBJ1-2,TRBD1,NA,TRBV4-3,TGCGCCAGCAGCCTGGGGACAGGGGAGGATGACTACACCTTC,CASSLGTGEDDYTF
TRBJ1-5,NA,NA,TRBV4-1,TGCGCCAGCAGCCAAGATAGGGGTTGGGCTCAGCCCCAGCATTTT,CASSQDRGWAQPQHF
TRBJ2-2,NA,NA,TRBV6-1,TGTGCCAGCACCAAAAAGGGGGAGACCGGGGAGCTGTTTTTT,CASTKKGETGELFF
TRBJ2-7,NA,NA,TRBV27,TGTGCCAGCAGCCCCTCGGGGTTCTACGAGCAGTACTTC,CASSPSGFYEQYF
TRBJ2-7,TRBD2,NA,TRBV5-1,TGCGCCAGCAGCTTCCTAGCGGGAGTCTCTTTCGAGCAGTACTTC,CASSFLAGVSFEQYF
TRBJ2-2,TRBD2,once,TRBV9,TGTGCCAGCAGCTGGACTAGCGGGGGCGGCACCGGGGAGCTGTTTTTT,CASSWTSGGGTGELFF
TRBJ1-3,NA,NA,TRBV13,TGTGCCAGCAGGGGGCTGCACTCTGGAAACACCATATATTTT,CASRGLHSGNTIYF
TRBJ1-2,NA,once,TRBV5-6,TGTGCCAGCAGCTACCCCCTTGGGGGGGCGTTTTATGGCTACACCTTC,CASSYPLGGAFYGYTF
TRBJ2-2,NA,NA,TRBV30,TGTGCCTGGAGTGTACGTGGGCCTAGCGCGAACACCGGGGAGCTGTTTTTT,CAWSVRGPSANTGELFF
TRBJ1-6,NA,NA,TRBV25-1,TGTGCCAGCAGTGAAGGGTGGGGCAGGGCGGATTCACCCCTCCACTTT,CASSEGWGRADSPLHF
TRBJ1-5,NA,NA,TRBV6-1,TGTGCCAGCAGTGACAGGCAGCCCCAGCATTTT,CASSDRQPQHF
TRBJ1-1,NA,NA,TRBV7-7,TGTGCCAGCAACAACCCCCGCAGGACAGTTGAAGCTTTCTTT,CASNNPRRTVEAFF
TRBJ1-4,TRBD1,once,TRBV7-9,TGTGCCCGCAGCTTAGTCGGGACAGGGGGGCGAGAAAAACTGTTTTTT,CARSLVGTGGREKLFF
TRBJ2-5,TRBD2,NA,TRBV7-2,TGTGCCAGCAGCCAGAGGGAGGGGATCCCCCAAGAGACCCAGTACTTC,CASSQREGIPQETQYF
TRBJ2-5,NA,NA,TRBV9,TGTGCCAGCAGCGTAGGCCGGGTCGCCGGGGTGGAGACCCAGTACTTC,CASSVGRVAGVETQYF
TRBJ1-2,NA,NA,TRBV5-6,TGTGCCAGCAGCCAGCCGGGACTGGAAGTGTATGGCTACACCTTC,CASSQPGLEVYGYTF
TRBJ2-3,TRBD2,NA,TRBV28,TGTGCCAGCAGGCGAGCCGGGACTAGCGGGAGGGCCGGGGCGGGTACGCAGTATTTT,CASRRAGTSGRAGAGTQYF
TRBJ1-1,TRBD1,once,TRBV9,TGTGCCAGCAGCCCCGGGACAGGGGTGAACACTGAAGCTTTCTTT,CASSPGTGVNTEAFF
TRBJ2-7,NA,NA,TRBV10-2,TGCGCCAGCAGTGAGTCGGCAGGGCTGGCCTACGAGCAGTACTTC,CASSESAGLAYEQYF
TRBJ2-7,TRBD2,few,TRBV5-1,TGCGCCAGCAGCTTGGGGTTAGGGACTAGCGGAATCTCCTACGAGCAGTACTTC,CASSLGLGTSGISYEQYF
TRBJ1-5,NA,NA,TRBV5-1,TGCGCCAGCAGCACGGGGGAGGGGGAACAGCCCCAGCATTTT,CASSTGEGEQPQHF
TRBJ1-5,NA,once,TRBV7-9,TGTTCCAGCAGCTCCTTCGGCGGGTTAGGTCAGCCCCAGCATTTT,CSSSSFGGLGQPQHF
TRBJ2-7,TRBD2,NA,TRBV6-6,TGTGCCAGCAGGGCCAACGGGGAGGGGCGCTACGAGCAGTACTTC,CASRANGEGRYEQYF
TRBJ2-7,NA,NA,TRBV4-1,TGCGCCAGCAGCCAGGGCCACAGGGCAAACAGATTCTACGAGCAGTACTTC,CASSQGHRANRFYEQYF
TRBJ1-1,NA,NA,TRBV5-1,TGCGCCAGCAGCTTGGTCACAGAGAACACTGAAGCTTTCTTT,CASSLVTENTEAFF
TRBJ2-3,TRBD2,NA,TRBV7-8,TGTGCCAGCAGCCGAAGACTAGCTGGGCATACGCAGTATTTT,CASSRRLAGHTQYF
TRBJ2-7,TRBD1,NA,TRBV9,TGTGCCAGCAGCGTTCTAGGGACAGGGGCCAGCGAGCAGTACTTC,CASSVLGTGASEQYF
TRBJ2-1,TRBD2,NA,TRBV5-1,TGCGCCAGCAGCTTTAGCGGGGACTCCTACAATGAGCAGTTCTTC,CASSFSGDSYNEQFF
TRBJ2-1,NA,few,TRBV4-3,TGCGCCAGCAGCCAAGATTACCAGAATGAGCAGTTCTTC,CASSQDYQNEQFF
TRBJ2-5,NA,NA,TRBV5-6,TGTGCCAGCAGCTTGGGCCGAGGTTATCAAGAGACCCAGTACTTC,CASSLGRGYQETQYF
TRBJ2-7,NA,NA,TRBV4-3,TGCGCCAGCAGCCAAATTTCAGAGTCAGGGGTTCCATACGAGCAGTACTTC,CASSQISESGVPYEQYF
TRBJ2-4,TRBD1,NA,TRBV27,TGTGCCAGCAGGGCAGGGACAGGGCGAAACATTCAGTACTTC,CASRAGTGRNIQYF
TRBJ1-5,NA,NA,TRBV6-4,TGTGCCAGCAGTGACTCGGCAGGGAAGGGCAATCAGCCCCAGCATTTT,CASSDSAGKGNQPQHF
TRBJ2-7,NA,NA,TRBV7-2,TGTGCCAGCAGCTTTACAGGGTCCTACTCCTACGAGCAGTACTTC,CASSFTGSYSYEQYF